Listed here are 26 T cell receptor beta chains from one sample, sequenced in a study of blood T cell repertoires in COVID-19 (TCRdb year 2020). Receptor libraries were prepared by the immunoSEQ multiplex PCR assay. TCRdb took this table from immuneACCESS and kept in-frame rearrangements with V and J called. Such tables lack part of the clones; where checked against another copy, unresolved V genes explain under half of the gap, and the rest is unexplained. The sample has about 240,000 clones on record, approximately 87% of them singletons. Under 6.5% of the sample is held by the ten biggest clonotypes. Specimen: peripheral blood. These receptors were obtained from a man aged 60 to 75 with acute or convalescent COVID-19.

This rearrangement joins TRBV4-2 to TRBJ1-2; the match to TRBD1 covers 7 bases. V was pared by 0 bases and J by 8 bases, with 18 bases of the junction left unmatched. CDR3 size: 18 residues. Germline V gives CDR1 LGHNA, CDR2 YNFKEQ. CDR3 region: CASSQDRYATGLMRGYTF. The CDR3 region has the DNA TGTGCCAGCAGCCAAGATAGATATGCGACAGGGCTGATGCGAGGCTACACCTTC.

The chain recombines TRBV5-1 with TRBJ2-3, with TRBD2 identical over 8 bases. V was clipped by 2 bases and J by 4 bases; unmatched bases: 9. CDR3 length: 16 residues. The germline gives CDR1 SGHRS, CDR2 YFSETQ. The DNA of the CDR3 is TGCGCCAGCAGCTTTACGGGAGGGCGTGGCGCAGATACGCAGTATTTT. Translation: CASSFTGGRGADTQYF. Filled out from reference TRBV5-1 and TRBJ2-3, the complete variable domain reads KAGVTQTPRYLIKTRGQQVTLSCSPISGHRSVSWYQQTPGQGLQFLFEYFSETQRNKGNFPGRFSGRQFSNSRSEMNVSTLELGDSALYLCASSFTGGRGADTQYFGPGTRLTVL.

In its sample, this clone was seen a few times. The CDR3: CSVEDQRLAGTYNEQFF. CDR3 DNA sequence: TGCAGCGTTGAAGATCAACGGCTAGCGGGAACATACAATGAGCAGTTCTTC. The chain couples TRBV29-1 to TRBJ2-1; 9 nucleotides match TRBD2. J was trimmed by 4 bases and V by 0 bases; bases with no gene match: 10. Germline assignment: CDR1 SQVTM and CDR2 ANQGSEA. CDR3 length: 17 amino acids.

The chain combines TRBV11-2 with TRBJ2-2, with TRBD2 matching 8 bases. V was clipped by 4 bases and J by 5 bases; unmatched bases: 12. The CDR3 has 17 amino acids. Germline loops: CDR1 SGHAT, CDR2 FQNNGV. The CDR3 region has the DNA TGTGCCAGCAGCTCGAGCAGGGTCAGCGGGAGTACCGGGGAGCTGTTTTTT. This encodes CASSSSRVSGSTGELFF.

The V gene is TRBV30, the J gene TRBJ2-3; no clear D gene. CDR3 length: 13 amino acids. Germline assignment: CDR1 GTSNPN and CDR2 SVGIG (reference sequence). The V gene lost 5 bases and the J gene lost 4 bases, with 13 bases spanning the gap. The CDR3 loop reads CAWDIRRSDTQYF. The DNA of the CDR3 is TGTGCCTGGGACATACGGAGATCAGATACGCAGTATTTT.

This chain joins TRBV28 and TRBJ1-2; D is ambiguous. Germline V gene lookup returns CDR1 MDHEN and CDR2 SYDVKM. CDR3 length: 12 amino acids. V was trimmed by 4 bases and J by 4 bases, leaving 7 bases between them. The CDR3 bases are TGTGCCAGCAGTTACACCGCCTATGGCTACACCTTC. Protein sequence: CASSYTAYGYTF.

The J gene is TRBJ2-5, the V gene TRBV19; tentatively, D is TRBD2 (5 bases). Germline CDR1 and CDR2: LNHDA and SQIVND (reference sequence). Trimming shortened V by 4 bases and J by 4 bases, and 16 bases separated the two germline ends. The CDR3 totals 15 residues. The DNA for the CDR3 is TGTGCCAGTAGTAGGGTCTCCGGAGGAGGAGAGACCCAGTACTTC. Translation gives CASSRVSGGGETQYF.

The V gene is TRBV7-8, the J gene TRBJ1-2; 7 positions match TRBD1. Germline CDR1 SGHVS, CDR2 FQNEAQ. The CDR3 has 15 residues. The J segment lost 4 bases and the V segment lost 5 bases, leaving 10 bases of the junction unmatched. This CDR3 is CASSQSRQGVYGYTF. Here the CDR3 DNA reads TGTGCCAGCAGCCAATCCCGGCAGGGGGTCTATGGCTACACCTTC.

V is TRBV19 and J is TRBJ1-2; unclear D gene. The CDR3 extends over 15 amino acids. Germline CDR1 reads LNHDA; CDR2 reads SQIVND (reference sequence). V lost 6 bases to trimming and J lost 7 bases, with 21 bases between them. CDR3 nucleotide sequence: TGTGCCAGTAGCGATTCCAGCGGGAGCCGGTTTGGCTACACCTTC. This sequence encodes CASSDSSGSRFGYTF. The full variable domain, completed using reference TRBV19 and TRBJ1-2, is DGGITQSPKYLFRKEGQNVTLSCEQNLNHDAMYWYRQDPGQGLRLIYYSQIVNDFQKGDIAEGYSVSREKKESFPLTVTSAQKNPTAFYLCASSDSSGSRFGYTFGSGTRLTVV.

V and J are TRBV2 and TRBJ1-4; 9 nucleotides match TRBD1. From germline, CDR1 is SNHLY and CDR2 FYNNEI. The CDR3 contains 14 residues. The V and J ends lost 7 bases and 8 bases, in that order; junction bases with no gene match: 8. CDR3 in amino acids: CASKTGGSGEKLFF. In nucleotides, the CDR3 is TGTGCCAGCAAAACAGGGGGCAGTGGCGAAAAACTGTTTTTT.

This clone has more than one count but fewer than ten. V gene TRBV29-1 combines with J gene TRBJ2-7; D is undetermined. The CDR3 extends over 11 amino acids. Trimming cost V 4 bases and J 5 bases, with 9 bases left between them. Looked up from germline, CDR1 is SQVTM and CDR2 is ANQGSEA. CDR3 loop: CSVASSHEQYF. DNA for the CDR3: TGCAGCGTTGCAAGTAGCCACGAGCAGTACTTC.

Many counts were recorded for this clone. The rearrangement links TRBV28 to TRBJ1-4; TRBD1 matches at 7 bases. Germline loops: CDR1 MDHEN, CDR2 SYDVKM. The CDR3 spans 13 residues. V shed 7 bases and J 6 bases; nucleotides not matched to a gene: 5. CDR3 in amino acids: CASMGQSDEKLFF. The CDR3 region has the DNA TGTGCCAGCATGGGACAGTCTGATGAAAAACTGTTTTTT.

This chain uses TRBV6-1 with TRBJ2-1, with 10 positions matching TRBD2. Trimming removed 8 bases from V and 7 bases from J; junction bases left unmatched: 2. The CDR3 is 12 residues long. Germline values: CDR1 MNHNS, CDR2 SASEGT. CDR3 DNA sequence: TGTGCCAGCTGGACTAGCGGAAATGAGCAGTTCTTC. It is translated as CASWTSGNEQFF.

The chain joins TRBV7-3 to TRBJ2-2, with D perhaps matching TRBD1 (6 bases). The CDR3 consists of 15 residues. Germline CDR1 and CDR2: SGHTA and FQGTGA. V was trimmed by 1 base and J by 5 bases, leaving 11 bases between them. In DNA form, the CDR3 reads TGTGCCAGCAGCTTAATACAGGGTGGGACCGGGGAGCTGTTTTTT. As protein: CASSLIQGGTGELFF.

The J gene is TRBJ2-7, the V gene TRBV20-1; TRBD2 agrees at 11 bases. Germline CDR1 DFQATT, CDR2 SNEGSKA (reference sequence). Unmatched junction bases numbered 11, after V lost 3 bases and J lost 7 bases. The CDR3 runs 15 residues. The CDR3 protein is CSASFTGTSGREQYF. CDR3 in DNA: TGCAGTGCTAGTTTTACCGGGACTAGCGGCAGGGAGCAGTACTTC.

V usage is TRBV1 and J usage is TRBJ1-2; no DNA check was done on the table's D call, TRBD1. TRBV1 constitutes a pseudogene. The CDR3 runs 13 residues. In DNA, the CDR3 is TGCACCAGCAGAAAGACAGCGAACTATGGCTACACCTTC. Encoded protein: CTSRKTANYGYTF.

DNA of the CDR3: TGTGCCATCAGTGGGGATGCGGGTCAAGAGACCCAGTACTTC. It codes for CAISGDAGQETQYF. V and J are TRBV10-3 and TRBJ2-5; tentatively, D is TRBD2 (5 bases). V lost 4 bases, J lost 2 bases, and 11 bases lay in between. The CDR3 is made up of 14 amino acids. Looked up from germline, CDR1 is ENHRY and CDR2 is SYGVKD.

This chain joins TRBV19 and TRBJ1-1; D perhaps matches TRBD1 (6 bases). Germline V gene sequence: CDR1 LNHDA, CDR2 SQIVND (reference sequence). The CDR3 has 15 amino acids. Trimming cost V 3 bases and J 1 base, with 12 bases left between them. CDR3 nucleotide sequence: TGTGCCAGTAGTATGCGGTCAGGGGCGAACACTGAAGCTTTCTTT. Translation: CASSMRSGANTEAFF.

This clone was recorded at least ten times. J is TRBJ2-1 and V is TRBV14; 14 bases map to TRBD2. Per the germline V gene, CDR1 is SGHDN and CDR2 is FVKESK. The ends lost 2 bases at V and 2 bases at J; junction bases unmatched: 8. The CDR3 runs to 19 residues. The CDR3 protein is CASSQTGTSGSFTYNEQFF. The CDR3, as DNA: TGTGCCAGCAGCCAAACCGGGACTAGCGGGAGCTTCACCTACAATGAGCAGTTCTTC.

The chain links TRBV4-2 to TRBJ1-5; D not resolved. V shed 0 bases and J shed 1 base, with 7 bases lying between them. This CDR3 has 15 residues. From germline, CDR1 is LGHNA and CDR2 YNFKEQ. CDR3 region: CASSQDALSNQPQHF. Written as DNA, the CDR3 is TGTGCCAGCAGCCAAGACGCTCTAAGCAATCAGCCCCAGCATTTT.

V is TRBV6-5 and J is TRBJ1-1; D gene unclear. The CDR3 is 12 amino acids. Trimming stripped 8 bases from V and 4 bases from J, with 11 bases between. Per the germline V gene, CDR1 is MNHEY and CDR2 is SVGAGI. CDR3 DNA: TGTGCCAGCCGGGGAGAACTCACTGAAGCTTTCTTT. The encoded protein is CASRGELTEAFF.

In its sample, this clone was seen once. V gene TRBV6-6 combines with J gene TRBJ2-7; D is undetermined. The CDR3 consists of 14 residues. Trimming took 0 bases from V and 0 from J, leaving 6 bases between them. Germline values: CDR1 MNHNY, CDR2 SVGAGI (reference sequence). This CDR3 is CASSYSRSSYEQYF. The CDR3 DNA reads as TGTGCCAGCAGTTACTCAAGGAGCTCCTACGAGCAGTACTTC.

The chain combines TRBV7-8 with TRBJ2-7; no reliable D call. Per germline, CDR1 SGHVS and CDR2 FQNEAQ. The CDR3 extends over 14 amino acids. Deletions cut 1 base from V and 2 bases from J, with 9 bases between. The CDR3 reads CASSLVEIPYEQYF. CDR3 nucleotides: TGTGCCAGCAGCTTAGTTGAGATCCCCTACGAGCAGTACTTC.

Concerning this clone: In the same sample, other DNA sequences code for this CDR3. The gene calls are TRBV10-3 and TRBJ2-7, with 10 bases lining up with TRBD2. Trimming removed 5 bases from V and 3 bases from J; junction bases left unmatched: 4. Germline V lookup: CDR1 ENHRY, CDR2 SYGVKD. CDR3 length: 14 amino acids. The CDR3 nucleotides read TGTGCCATCAGTACTAGCGGGACGGACTACGAGCAGTACTTC. It codes for CAISTSGTDYEQYF.

The gene calls are TRBV6-6 and TRBJ2-7; the match to TRBD1 covers 8 bases. V lost 5 bases to trimming and J lost 5 bases; unmatched junction nucleotides: 11. Germline loops: CDR1 MNHNY, CDR2 SVGAGI (reference sequence). The CDR3 consists of 15 residues. CDR3 residues: CASSHPDRAANEQYF. DNA of the CDR3: TGTGCCAGCAGTCACCCGGACAGGGCCGCCAACGAGCAGTACTTC.

The J gene is TRBJ2-3, the V gene TRBV29-1; TRBD2 matches 10 bases. The ends lost 3 bases at V and 0 bases at J; junction bases unmatched: 0. This CDR3 has 14 residues. In germline, CDR1 is SQVTM, CDR2 ANQGSEA. In nucleotides, the CDR3 is TGCAGCGTTGAGACTAGCGGGAGCACAGATACGCAGTATTTT. Translated, it gives CSVETSGSTDTQYF.